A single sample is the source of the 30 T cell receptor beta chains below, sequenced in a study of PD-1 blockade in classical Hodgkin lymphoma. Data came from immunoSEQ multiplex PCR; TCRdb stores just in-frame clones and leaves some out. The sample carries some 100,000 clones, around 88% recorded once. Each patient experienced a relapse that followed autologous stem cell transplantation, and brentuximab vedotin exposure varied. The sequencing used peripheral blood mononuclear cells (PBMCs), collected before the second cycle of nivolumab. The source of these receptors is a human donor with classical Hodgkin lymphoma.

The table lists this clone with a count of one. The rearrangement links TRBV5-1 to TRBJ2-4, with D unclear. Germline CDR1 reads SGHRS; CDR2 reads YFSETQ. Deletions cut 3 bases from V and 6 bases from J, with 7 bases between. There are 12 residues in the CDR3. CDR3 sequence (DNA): TGCGCCAGCAGCTCTACGGTAAACATTCAGTACTTC. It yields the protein CASSSTVNIQYF.

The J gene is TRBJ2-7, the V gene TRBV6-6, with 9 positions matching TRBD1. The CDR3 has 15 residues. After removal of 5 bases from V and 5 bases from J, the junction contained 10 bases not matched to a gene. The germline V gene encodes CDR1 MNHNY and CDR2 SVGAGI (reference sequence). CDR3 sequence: CASSGSGQGRDEQYF. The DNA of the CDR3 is TGTGCCAGCAGTGGGTCGGGACAGGGTAGAGACGAGCAGTACTTC.

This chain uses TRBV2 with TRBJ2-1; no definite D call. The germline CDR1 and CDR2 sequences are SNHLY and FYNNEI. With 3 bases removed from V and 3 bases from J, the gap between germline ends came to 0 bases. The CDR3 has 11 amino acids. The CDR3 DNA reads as TGTGCCAGCAGTGACTACAATGAGCAGTTCTTC. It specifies CASSDYNEQFF.

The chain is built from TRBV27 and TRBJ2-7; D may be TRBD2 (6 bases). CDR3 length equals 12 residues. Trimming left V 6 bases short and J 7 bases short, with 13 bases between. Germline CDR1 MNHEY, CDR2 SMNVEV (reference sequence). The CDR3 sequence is CASSRGEGEQYF. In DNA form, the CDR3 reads TGTGCCAGCAGCCGCGGGGAAGGAGAGCAGTACTTC.

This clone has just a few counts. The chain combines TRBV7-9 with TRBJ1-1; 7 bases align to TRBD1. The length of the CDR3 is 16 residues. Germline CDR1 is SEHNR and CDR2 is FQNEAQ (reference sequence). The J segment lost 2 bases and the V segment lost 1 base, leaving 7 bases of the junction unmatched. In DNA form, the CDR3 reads TGTGCCAGCAGCTTAGAGGGTTGGGACAGCAACACTGAAGCTTTCTTT. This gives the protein CASSLEGWDSNTEAFF.

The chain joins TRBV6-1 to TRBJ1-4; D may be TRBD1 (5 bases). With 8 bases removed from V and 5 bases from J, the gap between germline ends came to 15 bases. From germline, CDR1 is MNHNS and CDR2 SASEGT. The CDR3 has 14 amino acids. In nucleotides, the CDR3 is TGTGCCAGCCGCCGGGCACAGGAGAATGAAAAACTGTTTTTT. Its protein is CASRRAQENEKLFF.

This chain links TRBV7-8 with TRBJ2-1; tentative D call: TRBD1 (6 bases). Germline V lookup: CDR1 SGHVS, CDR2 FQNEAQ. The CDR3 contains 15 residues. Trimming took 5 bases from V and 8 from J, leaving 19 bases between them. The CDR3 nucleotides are TGTGCCAGCAGCGCTACAGGGAACGATTTGGATGAGCAGTTCTTC. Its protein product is CASSATGNDLDEQFF.

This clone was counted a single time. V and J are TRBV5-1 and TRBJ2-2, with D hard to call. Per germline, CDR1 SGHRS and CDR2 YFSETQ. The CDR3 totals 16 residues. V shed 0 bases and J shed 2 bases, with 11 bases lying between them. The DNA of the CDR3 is TGCGCCAGCAGCTTGGTTCCCCCCGATAACACCGGGGAGCTGTTTTTT. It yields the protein CASSLVPPDNTGELFF.

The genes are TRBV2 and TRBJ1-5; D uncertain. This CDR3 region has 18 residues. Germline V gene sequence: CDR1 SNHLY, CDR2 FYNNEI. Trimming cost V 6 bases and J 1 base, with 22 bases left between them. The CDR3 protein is CASSNAGPSGLSNQPQHF. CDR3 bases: TGTGCCAGCAGCAACGCGGGCCCCTCGGGCTTAAGCAATCAGCCCCAGCATTTT.

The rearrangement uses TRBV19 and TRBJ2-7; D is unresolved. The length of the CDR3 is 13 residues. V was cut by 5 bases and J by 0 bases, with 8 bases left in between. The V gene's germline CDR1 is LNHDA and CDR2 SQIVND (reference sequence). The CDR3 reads CASSPGSSYEQYF. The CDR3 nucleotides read TGTGCCAGTAGTCCAGGAAGCTCCTACGAGCAGTACTTC.

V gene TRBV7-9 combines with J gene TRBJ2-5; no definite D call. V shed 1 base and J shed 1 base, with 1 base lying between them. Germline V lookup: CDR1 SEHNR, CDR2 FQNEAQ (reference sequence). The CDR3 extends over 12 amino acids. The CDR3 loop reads CASSLVQETQYF. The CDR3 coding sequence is TGTGCCAGCAGCTTAGTCCAAGAGACCCAGTACTTC.

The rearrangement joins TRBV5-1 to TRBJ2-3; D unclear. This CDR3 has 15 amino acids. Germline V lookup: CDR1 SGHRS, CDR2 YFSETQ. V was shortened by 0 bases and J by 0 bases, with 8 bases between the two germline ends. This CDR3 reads CASSLEASSTDTQYF. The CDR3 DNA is TGCGCCAGCAGCTTGGAGGCTTCTAGCACAGATACGCAGTATTTT.

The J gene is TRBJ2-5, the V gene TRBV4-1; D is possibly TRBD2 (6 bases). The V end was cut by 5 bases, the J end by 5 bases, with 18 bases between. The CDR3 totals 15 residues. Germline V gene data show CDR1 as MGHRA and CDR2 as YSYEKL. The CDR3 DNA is TGCGCCAGCAGCGACCCTAGCGCTGATATGGAGACCCAGTACTTC. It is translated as CASSDPSADMETQYF.

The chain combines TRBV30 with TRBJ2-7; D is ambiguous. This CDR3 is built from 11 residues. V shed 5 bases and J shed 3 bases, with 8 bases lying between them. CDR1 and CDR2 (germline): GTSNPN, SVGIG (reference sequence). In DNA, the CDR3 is TGTGCCTGGGGGCACCTCTACGAGCAGTACTTC. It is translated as CAWGHLYEQYF.

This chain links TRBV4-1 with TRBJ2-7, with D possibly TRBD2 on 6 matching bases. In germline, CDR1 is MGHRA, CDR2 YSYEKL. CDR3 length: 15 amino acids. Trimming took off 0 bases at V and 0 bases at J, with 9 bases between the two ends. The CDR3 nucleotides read TGCGCCAGCAGCCAAGATGGAGGGGACTCCTACGAGCAGTACTTC. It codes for CASSQDGGDSYEQYF.

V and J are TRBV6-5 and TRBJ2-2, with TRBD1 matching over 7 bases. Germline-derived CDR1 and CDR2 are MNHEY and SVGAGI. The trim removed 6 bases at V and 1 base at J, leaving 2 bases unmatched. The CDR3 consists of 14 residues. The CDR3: CASRRQGNTGELFF. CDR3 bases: TGTGCCAGCAGGCGACAGGGGAACACCGGGGAGCTGTTTTTT.

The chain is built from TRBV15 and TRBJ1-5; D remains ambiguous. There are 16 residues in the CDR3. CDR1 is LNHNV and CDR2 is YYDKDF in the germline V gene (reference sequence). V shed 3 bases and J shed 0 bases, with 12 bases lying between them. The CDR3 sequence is CATSSQRSSSNQPQHF. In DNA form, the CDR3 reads TGTGCCACCAGCAGCCAACGGAGTTCTAGCAATCAGCCCCAGCATTTT.

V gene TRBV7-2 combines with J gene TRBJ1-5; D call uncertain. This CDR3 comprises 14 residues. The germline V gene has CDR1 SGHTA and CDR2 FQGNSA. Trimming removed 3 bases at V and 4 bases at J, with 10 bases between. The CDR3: CASSLGSLNQPQHF. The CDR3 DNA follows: TGTGCCAGCAGCTTGGGGTCCTTAAATCAGCCCCAGCATTTT. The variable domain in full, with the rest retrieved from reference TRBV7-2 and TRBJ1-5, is GAGVSQSPSNKVTEKGKDVELRCDPISGHTALYWYRQSLGQGLEFLIYFQGNSAPDKSGLPSDRFSAERTGGSVSTLTIQRTQQEDSAVYLCASSLGSLNQPQHFGDGTRLSIL.

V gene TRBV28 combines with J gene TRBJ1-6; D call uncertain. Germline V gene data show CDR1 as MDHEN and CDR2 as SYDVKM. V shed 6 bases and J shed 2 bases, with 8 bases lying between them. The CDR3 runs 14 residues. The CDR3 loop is CASSSNPYNSPLHF. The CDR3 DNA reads TGTGCCAGCAGCTCCAACCCCTATAATTCACCCCTCCACTTT.

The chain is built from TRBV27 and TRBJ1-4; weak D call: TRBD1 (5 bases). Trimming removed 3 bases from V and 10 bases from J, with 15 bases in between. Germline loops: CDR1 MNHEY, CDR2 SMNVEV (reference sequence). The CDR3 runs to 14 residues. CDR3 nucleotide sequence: TGTGCCAGCAGTTTTTCCGGGCCTCAGGGAAAACTGTTTTTT. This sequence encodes CASSFSGPQGKLFF.

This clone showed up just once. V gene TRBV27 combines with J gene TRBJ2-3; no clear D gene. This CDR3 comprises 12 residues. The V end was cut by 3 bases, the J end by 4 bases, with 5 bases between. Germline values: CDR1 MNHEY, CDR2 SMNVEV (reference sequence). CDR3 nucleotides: TGTGCCAGCAGTTTTTCCCCAGATACGCAGTATTTT. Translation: CASSFSPDTQYF.

The CDR3 here is CATRQGVPYEQYF. The DNA of the CDR3 is TGTGCCACCCGTCAGGGGGTGCCCTACGAGCAGTACTTC. The rearrangement links TRBV6-5 to TRBJ2-7; TRBD1 aligns across 7 bases. Germline values: CDR1 MNHEY, CDR2 SVGAGI. Trimming took 10 bases from V and 2 from J; bases not matched to a gene: 8. This CDR3 contains 13 residues.

Written as DNA, the CDR3 is TGTGCCAGCCGGATCGGGACTAACTACGAGCAGTACTTC. Translating it yields CASRIGTNYEQYF. The J gene is TRBJ2-7, the V gene TRBV6-5, with TRBD2 matching over 7 bases. Trimming cost V 8 bases and J 3 bases; bases outside gene matches: 7. The CDR3 has 13 amino acids. The germline gives CDR1 MNHEY, CDR2 SVGAGI.

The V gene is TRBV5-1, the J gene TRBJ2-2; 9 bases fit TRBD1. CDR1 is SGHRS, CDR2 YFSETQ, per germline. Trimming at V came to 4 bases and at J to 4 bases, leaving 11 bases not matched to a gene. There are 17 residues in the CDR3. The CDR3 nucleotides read TGCGCCAGCAGCCTTGCCCCGGGACAGGGCTTCACCGGGGAGCTGTTTTTT. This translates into CASSLAPGQGFTGELFF. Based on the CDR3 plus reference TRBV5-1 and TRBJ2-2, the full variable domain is KAGVTQTPRYLIKTRGQQVTLSCSPISGHRSVSWYQQTPGQGLQFLFEYFSETQRNKGNFPGRFSGRQFSNSRSEMNVSTLELGDSALYLCASSLAPGQGFTGELFFGEGSRLTVL.

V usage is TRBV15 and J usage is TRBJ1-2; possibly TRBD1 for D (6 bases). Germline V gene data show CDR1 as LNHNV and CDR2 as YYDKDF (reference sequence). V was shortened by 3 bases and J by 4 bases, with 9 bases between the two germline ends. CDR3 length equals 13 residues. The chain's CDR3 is CATSRTGSYGYTF. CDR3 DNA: TGTGCCACCAGCAGGACAGGTTCCTATGGCTACACCTTC.

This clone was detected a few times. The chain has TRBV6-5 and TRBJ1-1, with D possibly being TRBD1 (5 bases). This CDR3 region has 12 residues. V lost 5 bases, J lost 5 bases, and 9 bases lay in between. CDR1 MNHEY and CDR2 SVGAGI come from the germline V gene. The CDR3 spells CASSNRRTEAFF. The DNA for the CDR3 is TGTGCCAGCAGTAACAGGCGAACTGAAGCTTTCTTT.

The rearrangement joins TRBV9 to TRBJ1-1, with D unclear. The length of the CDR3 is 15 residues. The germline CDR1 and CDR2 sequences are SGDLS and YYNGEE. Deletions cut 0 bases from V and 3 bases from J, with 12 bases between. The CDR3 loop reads CASSVGLGVDTEAFF. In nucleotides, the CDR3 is TGTGCCAGCAGCGTAGGACTGGGAGTGGACACTGAAGCTTTCTTT.

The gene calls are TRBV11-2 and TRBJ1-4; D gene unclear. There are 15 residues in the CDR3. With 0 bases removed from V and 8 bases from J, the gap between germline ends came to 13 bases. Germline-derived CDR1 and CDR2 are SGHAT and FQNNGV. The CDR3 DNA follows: TGTGCCAGCAGCTTAGAGGGAGGCTTTGGGGAAAAACTGTTTTTT. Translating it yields CASSLEGGFGEKLFF.

CDR3 protein: CAGDTGQLGGELFF. The CDR3 DNA reads as TGTGCCGGAGATACGGGACAGCTTGGGGGGGAGCTGTTTTTT. This sequence joins TRBV2 and TRBJ2-2, with 7 nucleotides matching TRBD1. Germline CDR1 and CDR2: SNHLY and FYNNEI. J gave up 8 bases and V 11 bases, and 14 bases lay outside the gene matches. CDR3 size: 14 residues.

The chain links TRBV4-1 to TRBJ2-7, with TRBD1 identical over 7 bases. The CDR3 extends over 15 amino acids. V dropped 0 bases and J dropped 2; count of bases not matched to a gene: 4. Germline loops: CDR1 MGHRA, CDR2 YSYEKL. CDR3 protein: CASSQDKGAPYEQYF. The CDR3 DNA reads TGCGCCAGCAGCCAAGATAAGGGGGCCCCCTACGAGCAGTACTTC.